This T cell receptor beta chain stems from a study of cytomegalovirus exposure and HLA in healthy donors. The CDR3 spans 13 residues. V gave up 2 bases and J gave up 4 bases, with 5 bases separating them. Germline values: CDR1 MNHNS, CDR2 SASEGT. Overall study findings and caveats: Most observed TCR sequences were rare, whereas some public TCRs were detected in many donors. Follow-up analysis seemed to connect common viral pathogens with several of the most significant clusters identified. In presence/absence analyses, roughly uniform sequencing depth across donors was assumed. In a later analysis, an Asian-associated ancestry cluster reportedly showed fewer N-insertions than the approximately 700-donor mean.

PCR used 60 Vbeta primers and 13 Jbeta primers. Sequencing was performed with immunoSEQ multiplex PCR; in TCRdb, only in-frame clones are kept and a portion is missing. This sample carries under 150,000 clones, over 70% of them seen once, and the ten largest clones take about 2.7%. A remark on this clone: Its antigen is not known.

The specimen was PBMCs. V gene TRBV6-1 combines with J gene TRBJ2-2; the D is unclear. This clonotype was obtained from a woman aged 60-75 years in good health and CMV-seropositive. CDR3 in DNA: TGTGCCAGCAGTGAACCCCTCACCGGGGAGCTGTTTTTT. Translated, it gives CASSEPLTGELFF.